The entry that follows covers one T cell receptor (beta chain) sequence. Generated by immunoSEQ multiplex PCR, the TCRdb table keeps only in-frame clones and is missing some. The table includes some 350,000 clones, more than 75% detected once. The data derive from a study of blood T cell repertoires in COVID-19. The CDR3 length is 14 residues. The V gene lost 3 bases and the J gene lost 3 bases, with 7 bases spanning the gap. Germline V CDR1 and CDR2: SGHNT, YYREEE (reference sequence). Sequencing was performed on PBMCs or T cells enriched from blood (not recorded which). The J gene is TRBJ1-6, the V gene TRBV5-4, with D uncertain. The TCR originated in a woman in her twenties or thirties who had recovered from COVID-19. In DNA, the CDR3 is TGTGCCAGCAGCTCCGCCGGCTATAATTCACCCCTCCACTTT. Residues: CASSSAGYNSPLHF.